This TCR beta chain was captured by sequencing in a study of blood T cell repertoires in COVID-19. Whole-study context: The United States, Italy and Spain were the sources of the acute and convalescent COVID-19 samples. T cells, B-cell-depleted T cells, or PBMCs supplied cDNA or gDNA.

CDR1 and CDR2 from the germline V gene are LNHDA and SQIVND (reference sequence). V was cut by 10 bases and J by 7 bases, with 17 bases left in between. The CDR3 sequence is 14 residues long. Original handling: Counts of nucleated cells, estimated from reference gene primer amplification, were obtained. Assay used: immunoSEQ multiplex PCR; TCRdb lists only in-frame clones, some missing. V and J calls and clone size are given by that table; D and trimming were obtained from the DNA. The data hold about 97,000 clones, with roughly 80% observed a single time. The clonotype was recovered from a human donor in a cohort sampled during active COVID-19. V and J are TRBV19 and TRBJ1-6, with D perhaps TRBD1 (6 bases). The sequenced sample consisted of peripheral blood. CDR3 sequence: CAILSPDSNSPLHF. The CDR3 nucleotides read TGTGCCATTCTATCTCCGGACAGCAATTCACCCCTCCACTTT. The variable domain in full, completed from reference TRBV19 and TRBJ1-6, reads DGGITQSPKYLFRKEGQNVTLSCEQNLNHDAMYWYRQDPGQGLRLIYYSQIVNDFQKGDIAEGYSVSREKKESFPLTVTSAQKNPTAFYLCAILSPDSNSPLHFGNGTRLTVT.